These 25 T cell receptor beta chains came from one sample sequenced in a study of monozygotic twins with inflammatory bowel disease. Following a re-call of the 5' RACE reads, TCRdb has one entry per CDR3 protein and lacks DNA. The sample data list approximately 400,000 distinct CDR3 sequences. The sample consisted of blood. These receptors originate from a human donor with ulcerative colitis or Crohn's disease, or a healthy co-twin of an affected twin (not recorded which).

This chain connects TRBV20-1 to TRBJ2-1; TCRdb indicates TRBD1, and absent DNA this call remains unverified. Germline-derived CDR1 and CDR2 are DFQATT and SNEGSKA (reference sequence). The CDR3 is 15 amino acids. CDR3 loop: CSARDRETGHYEQFF.

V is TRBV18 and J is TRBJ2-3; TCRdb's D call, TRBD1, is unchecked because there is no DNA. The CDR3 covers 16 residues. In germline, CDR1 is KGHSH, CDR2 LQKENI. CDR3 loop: CASSFGQGASADTQYF.

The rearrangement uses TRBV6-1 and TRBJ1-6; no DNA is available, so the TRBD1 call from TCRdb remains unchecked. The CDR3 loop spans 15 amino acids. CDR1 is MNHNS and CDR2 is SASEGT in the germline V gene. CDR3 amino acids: CASGTQGGGFSPLHF.

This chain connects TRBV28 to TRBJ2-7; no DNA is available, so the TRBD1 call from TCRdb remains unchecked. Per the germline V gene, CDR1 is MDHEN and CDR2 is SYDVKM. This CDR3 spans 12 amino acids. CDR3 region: CAVRDTSYEQYF.

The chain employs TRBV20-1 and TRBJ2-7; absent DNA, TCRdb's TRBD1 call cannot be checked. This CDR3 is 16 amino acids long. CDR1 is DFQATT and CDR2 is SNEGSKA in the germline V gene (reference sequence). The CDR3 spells CSARSPVRDAAYEQYF.

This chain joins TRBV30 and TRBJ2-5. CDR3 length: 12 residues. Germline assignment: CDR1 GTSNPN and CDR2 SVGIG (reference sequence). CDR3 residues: CAWSGLQETQYF.

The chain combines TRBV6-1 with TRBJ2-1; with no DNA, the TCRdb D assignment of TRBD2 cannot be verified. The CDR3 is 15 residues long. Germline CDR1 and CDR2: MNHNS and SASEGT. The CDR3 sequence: CASGPTAVGDNEQFF.

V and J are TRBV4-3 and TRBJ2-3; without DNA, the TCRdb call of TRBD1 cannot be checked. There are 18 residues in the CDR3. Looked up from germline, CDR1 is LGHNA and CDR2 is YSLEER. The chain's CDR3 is CASSPLLAPGLAPDTQYF.

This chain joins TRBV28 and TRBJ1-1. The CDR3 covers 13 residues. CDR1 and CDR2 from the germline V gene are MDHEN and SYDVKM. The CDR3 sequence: CASSLRRMTEAFF.

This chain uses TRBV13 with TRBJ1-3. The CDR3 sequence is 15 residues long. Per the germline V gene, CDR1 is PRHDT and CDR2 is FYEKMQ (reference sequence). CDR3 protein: CASSLSRLSGNTIYF.

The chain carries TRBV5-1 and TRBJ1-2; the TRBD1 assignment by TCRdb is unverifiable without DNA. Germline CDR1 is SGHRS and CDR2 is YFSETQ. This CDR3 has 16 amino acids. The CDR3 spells CASSLGASTGDYGYTF.

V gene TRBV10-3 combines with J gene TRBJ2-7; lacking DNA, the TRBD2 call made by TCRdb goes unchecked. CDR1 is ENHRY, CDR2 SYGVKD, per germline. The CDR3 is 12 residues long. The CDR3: CATWDSLYEQYF.

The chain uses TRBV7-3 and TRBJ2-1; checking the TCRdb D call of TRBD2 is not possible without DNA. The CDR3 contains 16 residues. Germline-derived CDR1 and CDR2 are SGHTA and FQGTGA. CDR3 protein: CASSSLLAGRGNEQFF.

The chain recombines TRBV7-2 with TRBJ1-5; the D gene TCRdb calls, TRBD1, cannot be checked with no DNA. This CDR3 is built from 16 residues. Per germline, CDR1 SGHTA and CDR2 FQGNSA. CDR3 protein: CASSLNGGGYNQPQHF.

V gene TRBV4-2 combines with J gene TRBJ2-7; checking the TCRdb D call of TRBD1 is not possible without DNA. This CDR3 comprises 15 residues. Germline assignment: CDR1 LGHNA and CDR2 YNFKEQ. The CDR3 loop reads CASSPGAAGTYEQYF.

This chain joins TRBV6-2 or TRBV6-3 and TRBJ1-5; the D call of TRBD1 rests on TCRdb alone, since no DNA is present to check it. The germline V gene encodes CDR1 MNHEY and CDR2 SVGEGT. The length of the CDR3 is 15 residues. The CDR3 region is CASGSGTISNQPQHF.

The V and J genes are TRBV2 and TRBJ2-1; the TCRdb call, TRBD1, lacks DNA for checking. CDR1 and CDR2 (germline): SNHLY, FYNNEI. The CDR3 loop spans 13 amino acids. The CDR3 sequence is CASRWDNYNEQFF.

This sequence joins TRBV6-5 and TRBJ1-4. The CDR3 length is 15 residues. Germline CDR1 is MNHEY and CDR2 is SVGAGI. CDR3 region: CASSSGRYNNEKLFF.

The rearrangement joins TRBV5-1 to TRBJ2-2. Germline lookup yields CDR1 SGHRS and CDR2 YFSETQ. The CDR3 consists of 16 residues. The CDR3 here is CASSLDPFSNTGELFF.

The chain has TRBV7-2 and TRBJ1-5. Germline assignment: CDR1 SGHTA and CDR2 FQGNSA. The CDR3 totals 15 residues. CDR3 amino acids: CASSLRGRAEQPQHF. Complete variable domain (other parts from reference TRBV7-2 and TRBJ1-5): GAGVSQSPSNKVTEKGKDVELRCDPISGHTALYWYRQSLGQGLEFLIYFQGNSAPDKSGLPSDRFSAERTGGSVSTLTIQRTQQEDSAVYLCASSLRGRAEQPQHFGDGTRLSIL.

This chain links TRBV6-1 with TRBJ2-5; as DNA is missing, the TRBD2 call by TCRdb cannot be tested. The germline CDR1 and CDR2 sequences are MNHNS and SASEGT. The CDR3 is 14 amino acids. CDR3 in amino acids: CASWRGSLQETQYF.

The chain's CDR3 is CSVRAGTTDTQYF. The V gene is TRBV29-1, the J gene TRBJ2-3; the D call from TCRdb, TRBD2, cannot be confirmed without DNA. Germline CDR1 SQVTM, CDR2 ANQGSEA. CDR3 size: 13 residues.

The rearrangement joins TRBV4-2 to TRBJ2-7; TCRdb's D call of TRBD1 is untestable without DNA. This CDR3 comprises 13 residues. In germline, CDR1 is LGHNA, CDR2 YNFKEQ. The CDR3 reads CASSPGPSDEQYF.

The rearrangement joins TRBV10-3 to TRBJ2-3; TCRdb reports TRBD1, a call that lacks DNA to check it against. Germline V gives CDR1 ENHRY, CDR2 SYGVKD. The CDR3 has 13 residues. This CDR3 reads CAISTGATDTQYF.

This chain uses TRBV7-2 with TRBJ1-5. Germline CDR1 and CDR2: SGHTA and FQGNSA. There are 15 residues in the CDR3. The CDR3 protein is CASSRYADSNQPQHF.